This T cell receptor (beta chain) originates from a study of shared clonotypes between healthy human individuals. Study-level findings and limits: Clonotypes shared by all four sorted-subset donors had higher generation probabilities than non-shared clonotypes.

This table comes from immunoSEQ multiplex PCR, and its TCRdb copy is limited to in-frame clones, with some not included. The sample lists fewer than 1.8 million clones; less than 99% were seen once. Notes on this clone: The antigen is undetermined.

Germline CDR1 reads SGHTA; CDR2 reads FQGTGA. The CDR3 extends over 13 amino acids. V was shortened by 5 bases and J by 4 bases, with 11 bases between the two germline ends. The donors, healthy adults who were HIV-negative, had experienced no recent acute infections or vaccinations. The chain carries TRBV7-3 and TRBJ1-1; D is uncertain. The sequenced sample consisted of naive CD4+ T cells sorted from blood. Subset of the sample: CD45RA+ positively selected. The receptor's source is a man aged 30-40 years in good health. The CDR3 DNA follows: TGTGCCAGCAGCCCCTCTGGGGTCACTGAAGCTTTCTTT. This gives the protein CASSPSGVTEAFF.